This T cell receptor (beta chain) was recorded in a study of T-cell reconstitution after alpha-beta-depleted transplantation in children. TCRbeta library preparation incorporated unique molecular identifiers. TCRdb reanalysed the PCR reads using MiXCR and keeps one entry per CDR3 protein. This sample has fewer than 550,000 distinct CDR3 sequences, with about an eighth found just once. V was cut by 5 bases and J by 1 base, with 12 bases left in between. CDR3 length: 15 amino acids. Germline-derived CDR1 and CDR2 are LNHNV and YYDKDF (reference sequence). The V and J genes are TRBV15 and TRBJ2-1, with D perhaps matching TRBD2 (5 bases). Specimen: PBMCs, mostly from graft donor cells, collected 180 days after TCRalphabeta/CD19-depleted stem cell transplant. The TCR was taken from a female patient between 2 and 10 years old who had a stem cell transplant for aplastic anemia, so the T cells may come from the graft donor. CDR3 sequence reads: CATSERDESYNEQFF. The DNA for the CDR3 is TGTGCCACCAGCGAGAGGGATGAGTCCTACAATGAGCAGTTCTTC.